Following are 17 T cell receptor beta chains from one sample sequenced in a study of OX40 agonist ivuxolimab in advanced cancers. Sequencing used immunoSEQ multiplex PCR; TCRdb keeps in-frame clones, though not all of them. The table records about 46,000 clones, 89% of them present only once. Here the sequenced sample was CD4+ or CD8+ T cells sorted from blood, taken in a trial of the OX40 agonist ivuxolimab. The source of these receptors is an adult with an advanced solid tumor such as melanoma, head and neck, liver or kidney cancer.

The V gene is TRBV28, the J gene TRBJ2-7, with a tentative D call TRBD1 (5 bases). Trimming stripped 3 bases from V and 5 bases from J, with 8 bases between. This CDR3 is built from 12 residues. Germline CDR1 and CDR2: MDHEN and SYDVKM. The DNA of the CDR3 is TGTGCCAGCAGTTTTCAGGGTGACGAGCAGTACTTC. This translates into CASSFQGDEQYF.

J is TRBJ2-7 and V is TRBV11-2; 8 bases match TRBD2. This CDR3 comprises 15 residues. Germline V gene lookup returns CDR1 SGHAT and CDR2 FQNNGV. V dropped 3 bases and J dropped 1; count of bases not matched to a gene: 5. The CDR3 region has the DNA TGTGCCAGCAGCTTTGGGACTAGTAATTCCTACGAGCAGTACTTC. This translates into CASSFGTSNSYEQYF.

This sequence joins TRBV27 and TRBJ2-3, with TRBD1 matching over 8 bases. This CDR3 is built from 14 residues. With 7 bases clipped from V and 7 bases from J, the junction kept 10 bases outside the gene matches. CDR1 is MNHEY, CDR2 SMNVEV, per germline (reference sequence). CDR3 in DNA: TGTGCCAGCATGACAGGGGTTGAAGGATATACGCAGTATTTT. As protein: CASMTGVEGYTQYF.

This chain links TRBV27 with TRBJ2-7; TRBD2 matches at 10 bases. Germline CDR1 is MNHEY and CDR2 is SMNVEV (reference sequence). CDR3 length equals 14 residues. The V and J ends lost 4 bases and 2 bases, in that order; junction bases with no gene match: 2. The CDR3 region has the DNA TGTGCCAGCAGTTACAGCGGGGGGGCCTACGAGCAGTACTTC. Translating gives CASSYSGGAYEQYF.

The CDR3 sequence: CASSQDTSGGYSYNEQFF. CDR3 nucleotides: TGCGCCAGCAGCCAAGATACTAGCGGGGGTTACTCCTACAATGAGCAGTTCTTC. The chain links TRBV4-1 to TRBJ2-1; 11 bases are shared with TRBD2. Germline V gene lookup returns CDR1 MGHRA and CDR2 YSYEKL. With 0 bases clipped from V and 0 bases from J, the junction kept 4 bases outside the gene matches. The CDR3 totals 18 residues.

V and J are TRBV5-8 and TRBJ2-3; the D gene could be TRBD1 or TRBD2 (5 bases each). This CDR3 region has 14 residues. CDR1 SGHTS and CDR2 YDEGEE come from the germline V gene. V lost 0 bases to trimming and J lost 6 bases, with 11 bases between them. The CDR3, as DNA: TGTGCCAGCAGCTTGGGCCAGGGACGCGATACGCAGTATTTT. Translating it yields CASSLGQGRDTQYF.

The genes are TRBV5-4 and TRBJ2-1; D not resolved. Germline-derived CDR1 and CDR2 are SGHNT and YYREEE (reference sequence). Trimming removed 3 bases from V and 6 bases from J, with 7 bases in between. CDR3 length: 12 amino acids. CDR3 amino acids: CASSYDGNEQFF. CDR3 nucleotide sequence: TGTGCCAGCAGCTACGACGGCAATGAGCAGTTCTTC.

The rearrangement links TRBV29-1 to TRBJ2-1, with D uncertain. Germline V gene data show CDR1 as SQVTM and CDR2 as ANQGSEA. Trimming left V 1 base short and J 8 bases short, with 12 bases between. This CDR3 is 13 amino acids long. The CDR3 DNA is TGCAGCGTTGAAGTTTTTGGGCCCGATGAGCAGTTCTTC. This encodes CSVEVFGPDEQFF.

The chain carries TRBV12-5 and TRBJ2-4; TRBD2 is a possible D gene (5 bases). The CDR3 contains 18 residues. Trimming left V 2 bases short and J 0 bases short, with 17 bases between. Germline V gives CDR1 LGHNT, CDR2 FRNRAP. The CDR3 sequence is CASGLNNEGGLAKNIQYF. CDR3 sequence (DNA): TGTGCTAGTGGTTTGAACAACGAAGGAGGCCTAGCCAAAAACATTCAGTACTTC.

J is TRBJ2-1 and V is TRBV6-1; 10 positions match TRBD1. CDR1 is MNHNS, CDR2 SASEGT, per germline. The CDR3 extends over 18 amino acids. Trimming removed 2 bases from V and 9 bases from J; junction bases left unmatched: 16. Written as DNA, the CDR3 is TGTGCCAGCAGTGAATGGTCTGCCGGGACAGGGGCCATCGGTGAGCAGTTCTTC. Residues: CASSEWSAGTGAIGEQFF.

The chain uses TRBV9 and TRBJ2-5; D is undetermined. This CDR3 is 13 amino acids long. Trimming pared 2 bases from V and 5 bases from J, leaving 10 bases between. From germline, CDR1 is SGDLS and CDR2 YYNGEE. DNA of the CDR3: TGTGCCAGCAGCGTTTGGGCCGGGGAGACCCAGTACTTC. Protein product: CASSVWAGETQYF.

This CDR3 reads CASSQVRGGTGELFF. Here the CDR3 DNA reads TGTGCCAGCAGCCAAGTTAGGGGGGGCACCGGGGAGCTGTTTTTT. V is TRBV14 and J is TRBJ2-2; possible D gene TRBD2, 7 bases. This CDR3 comprises 15 residues. The V and J ends lost 1 base and 4 bases respectively, with 10 bases between them. The germline CDR1 and CDR2 sequences are SGHDN and FVKESK.

The DNA of the CDR3 is TGTGCCAGCAGTTTCGAGAAATCCACAGATACGCAGTATTTT. This gives the protein CASSFEKSTDTQYF. This sequence joins TRBV28 and TRBJ2-3; D unclear. Trimming stripped 3 bases from V and 2 bases from J, with 9 bases between. There are 14 residues in the CDR3. CDR1 and CDR2 from the germline V gene are MDHEN and SYDVKM.

The rearrangement joins TRBV11-2 to TRBJ2-3; D tentatively fits TRBD1 or TRBD2 (5 bases each). This CDR3 contains 14 residues. Per germline, CDR1 SGHAT and CDR2 FQNNGV. V was shortened by 1 base and J by 4 bases, with 9 bases between the two germline ends. The CDR3 is CASSLGGFADTQYF. The CDR3 region has the DNA TGTGCCAGCAGCTTAGGGGGGTTCGCAGATACGCAGTATTTT.

The chain combines TRBV11-2 with TRBJ2-5; D may match TRBD1 or TRBD2 (5 bases each). V lost 2 bases, J lost 2 bases, and 15 bases lay in between. The CDR3 has 16 amino acids. The V gene's germline CDR1 is SGHAT and CDR2 FQNNGV. The CDR3 DNA reads TGTGCCAGCAGCTTATTAGCAGGGACGGTGCAAGAGACCCAGTACTTC. Its translation: CASSLLAGTVQETQYF.

This chain joins TRBV28 and TRBJ2-1; 7 nucleotides align to TRBD2. Trimming took 2 bases from V and 11 from J; bases not matched to a gene: 15. Germline CDR1 is MDHEN and CDR2 is SYDVKM. The CDR3 is made up of 16 amino acids. The CDR3 coding sequence is TGTGCCAGCAGTTTACCAGACATCGGACTAGTACGGAAGCAGTTCTTC. Protein sequence: CASSLPDIGLVRKQFF.

The chain uses TRBV5-1 and TRBJ2-5, with 9 bases matching TRBD1. The ends lost 0 bases at V and 3 bases at J; junction bases unmatched: 0. The CDR3 totals 14 residues. Germline CDR1 reads SGHRS; CDR2 reads YFSETQ. The CDR3 loop is CASSLGTGEETQYF. The CDR3 DNA is TGCGCCAGCAGCTTGGGGACAGGGGAAGAGACCCAGTACTTC.